This T cell receptor beta chain was profiled in a study of early T cells in non-severe SARS-CoV-2 infection. This clonotype was picked up many times. TCRdb itself ran the 5' RACE reads through MiXCR, one entry per CDR3 protein. This table has around 60,000 distinct CDR3 sequences, approximately 10% appearing once. This CDR3 is 13 amino acids long. Germline CDR1 reads KGHSH; CDR2 reads LQKENI. V lost 1 base and J 0 bases, leaving 3 bases between the germline ends. The input for sequencing was whole blood, taken at baseline. This chain links TRBV18 with TRBJ2-5; no reliable D call. The source of this sequence is an adult who was a healthcare worker with PCR-confirmed SARS-CoV-2 infection or an uninfected control (not recorded which). CDR3 region: CASSPLHQETQYF. In DNA form, the CDR3 reads TGTGCCAGCTCACCACTCCACCAAGAGACCCAGTACTTC.